This T cell receptor (beta chain) stems from a study of human T cells and chemical hapten exposure. Specified time point: pre-sensitization, week 0. As for treatment: therapeutic diphenylcyclopropenone sensitization with weekly scalp DPC. Each donor was an alopecia patient between 18 and 70 years of age who qualified for DPC. Each CDR3 protein gets one entry after TCRdb re-called the RACE reads with MiXCR. This table holds 350,000 to 400,000 distinct CDR3 sequences, roughly 4.6% found once. Germline V gene sequence: CDR1 DFQATT, CDR2 SNEGSKA (reference sequence). CDR3 length equals 14 residues. V dropped 1 base and J dropped 6 bases, with 13 bases sitting between them.

The sequence came from a woman in her fifties or sixties with alopecia areata. Some clones in this sample may be carry-over from other donors' samples. The sequencing used whole blood, collected in connection with sensitization to the hapten diphenylcyclopropenone (DPC). The rearrangement uses TRBV20-1 and TRBJ2-1; the D gene is possibly TRBD2 (7 bases). The DNA for the CDR3 is TGCAGTGCTAGAGCCGGGGGGCTCGTCAATGAGCAGTTCTTC. Translating gives CSARAGGLVNEQFF.